These 11 T cell receptor beta chains share one sample of origin, sequenced in a study of radiation and T cells in renal cell carcinoma. Sequencing used immunoSEQ multiplex PCR; TCRdb keeps in-frame clones, though not all of them. The sample includes 130,000 to 150,000 clones, approximately 90% seen only once; the top ten take around 12%. The time point was: baseline pretreatment blood. Indicated treatment: 15 Gy SBRT to primary tumor, nephrectomy 4 weeks later. The sample in question was blood, obtained from a patient whose treatment included radiotherapy and nephrectomy. These receptors were taken from a woman between 50 and 59 years old with renal cell carcinoma.

By sample share, this clone is medium-sized. The chain uses TRBV15 and TRBJ2-7; either TRBD1 or TRBD2 may fit D (5 bases each). V was shortened by 5 bases and J by 1 base, with 9 bases between the two germline ends. Germline V gene data show CDR1 as LNHNV and CDR2 as YYDKDF (reference sequence). The CDR3 sequence is 13 residues long. The DNA for the CDR3 is TGTGCCACCAGCCGGGACGCATCCTACGAGCAGTACTTC. It specifies CATSRDASYEQYF.

V and J are TRBV10-3 and TRBJ1-1, with TRBD1 matching 10 bases. The germline V gene has CDR1 ENHRY and CDR2 SYGVKD. This CDR3 contains 17 residues. V lost 3 bases to trimming and J lost 1 base; unmatched junction nucleotides: 8. In nucleotides, the CDR3 is TGTGCCATCAGTGACTCGCCCAGACAGGGGGCGAACACTGAAGCTTTCTTT. Amino acids: CAISDSPRQGANTEAFF.

The rearrangement joins TRBV7-9 to TRBJ2-1, with 13 bases lining up with TRBD2. Germline values: CDR1 SEHNR, CDR2 FQNEAQ (reference sequence). The CDR3 runs to 16 residues. After removal of 5 bases from V and 7 bases from J, the junction contained 8 bases not matched to a gene. The CDR3 sequence: CASSLGGLAGINEQFF. CDR3 sequence (DNA): TGTGCCAGCAGCCTTGGGGGACTAGCGGGGATTAATGAGCAGTTCTTC.

This clone has only one observation. This chain joins TRBV5-1 and TRBJ1-1, with D possibly TRBD1 on 5 matching bases. The V and J ends lost 1 base and 11 bases respectively, with 15 bases between them. The germline CDR1 and CDR2 sequences are SGHRS and YFSETQ. The CDR3 runs 13 residues. CDR3 nucleotide sequence: TGCGCCAGCAGCTTGACGGGGGACCTTGGGGCTTTCTTT. Translation: CASSLTGDLGAFF.

CDR3 residues: CASSKDSAEQFF. CDR3 bases: TGTGCCAGCAGCAAGGACAGTGCTGAGCAGTTCTTC. The rearrangement links TRBV5-5 to TRBJ2-1; TRBD1 might be the D (6 bases). V lost 4 bases to trimming and J lost 9 bases, with 11 bases between them. Germline CDR1 is SGHKS and CDR2 is YYEKEE (reference sequence). This CDR3 contains 12 residues.

The V call is TRBV29-1, the J call TRBJ2-3; the D gene is possibly TRBD1 (5 bases). V lost 0 bases and J lost 9, with 10 bases in between. CDR3 length: 12 amino acids. Germline CDR1 reads SQVTM; CDR2 reads ANQGSEA. Here the CDR3 reads CSVEEPGLTQYF. The CDR3 DNA follows: TGCAGCGTTGAAGAACCAGGGCTCACGCAGTATTTT.

About this clone itself: Compared with germline, one end of the junction differs, possibly owing to a read error. CDR3 bases: TGTGCCAGCAGCGTAGCCGGGACAGGGGCAAACCAAGAGACCCAGTACTTC. It yields the protein CASSVAGTGANQETQYF. This sequence joins TRBV7-9 and TRBJ2-5; 10 bases match TRBD1. The CDR3 runs 17 residues. Germline CDR1 is SEHNR and CDR2 is FQNEAQ (reference sequence).

CDR3 nucleotides: TGTGCCAGCAGTGACGGCGGGGGCTACCGGCCCTACGAGCAGTACTTC. Amino acid sequence: CASSDGGGYRPYEQYF. V is TRBV2 and J is TRBJ2-5; maybe TRBD2 (7 bases). The J call may be in error: the DNA end matches TRBJ2-7 better. CDR1 and CDR2 from the germline V gene are SNHLY and FYNNEI. There are 16 residues in the CDR3.

This chain uses TRBV7-9 with TRBJ2-5; D not certain. The V end was cut by 5 bases, the J end by 4 bases, with 5 bases between. The CDR3 loop spans 11 amino acids. Per the germline V gene, CDR1 is SEHNR and CDR2 is FQNEAQ (reference sequence). The CDR3 DNA reads as TGTGCCAGCAGCATATCAGAGACCCAGTACTTC. Protein: CASSISETQYF.

This clone was observed once. The chain uses TRBV28 and TRBJ2-7; 11 bases align to TRBD1. After removal of 3 bases from V and 7 bases from J, the junction contained 8 bases not matched to a gene. Per germline, CDR1 MDHEN and CDR2 SYDVKM. CDR3 length: 15 amino acids. CDR3 DNA sequence: TGTGCCAGCAGTTTCAGGGACAGGGGGACTAGGGAGCAGTACTTC. Translating it yields CASSFRDRGTREQYF.

The genes are TRBV30 and TRBJ2-7, with D tentatively TRBD2 (5 bases). Germline V lookup: CDR1 GTSNPN, CDR2 SVGIG (reference sequence). The CDR3 spans 13 residues. Trimming removed 0 bases from V and 6 bases from J, with 12 bases in between. The CDR3 DNA follows: TGTGCCTGGAGTGTACTAGGATTTGGCGAGCAGTACTTC. Residues: CAWSVLGFGEQYF. The variable domain in full, completed from reference TRBV30 and TRBJ2-7, reads SQTIHQWPATLVQPVGSPLSLECTVEGTSNPNLYWYRQAAGRGLQLLFYSVGIGQISSEVPQNLSASRPQDRQFILSSKKLLLSDSGFYLCAWSVLGFGEQYFGPGTRLTVT.